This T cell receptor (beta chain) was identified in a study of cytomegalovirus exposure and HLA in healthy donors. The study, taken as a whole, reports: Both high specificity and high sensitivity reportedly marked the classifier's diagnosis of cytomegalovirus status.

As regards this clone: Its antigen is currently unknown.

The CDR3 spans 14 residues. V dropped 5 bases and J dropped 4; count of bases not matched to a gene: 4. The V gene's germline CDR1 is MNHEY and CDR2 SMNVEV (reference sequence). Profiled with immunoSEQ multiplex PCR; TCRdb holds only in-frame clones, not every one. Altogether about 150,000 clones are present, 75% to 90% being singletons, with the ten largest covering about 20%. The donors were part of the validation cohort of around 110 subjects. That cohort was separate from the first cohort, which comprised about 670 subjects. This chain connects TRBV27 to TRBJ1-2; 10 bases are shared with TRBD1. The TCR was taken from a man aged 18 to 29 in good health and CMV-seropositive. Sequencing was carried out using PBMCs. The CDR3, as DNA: TGTGCCAGCAGTCCCCGGGACAGGGGCTATGGCTACACCTTC. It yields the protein CASSPRDRGYGYTF.